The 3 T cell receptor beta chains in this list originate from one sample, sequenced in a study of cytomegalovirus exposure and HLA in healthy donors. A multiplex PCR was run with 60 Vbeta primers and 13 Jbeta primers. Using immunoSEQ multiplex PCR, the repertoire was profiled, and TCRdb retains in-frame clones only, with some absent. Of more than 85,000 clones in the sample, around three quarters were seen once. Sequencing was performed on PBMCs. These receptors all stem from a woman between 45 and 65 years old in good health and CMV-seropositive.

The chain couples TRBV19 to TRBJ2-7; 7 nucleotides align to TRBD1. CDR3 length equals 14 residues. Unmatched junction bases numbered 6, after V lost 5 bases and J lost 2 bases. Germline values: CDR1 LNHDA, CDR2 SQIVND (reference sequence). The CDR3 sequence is CASSSRDRTYEQYF. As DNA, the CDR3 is TGTGCCAGTAGTTCCCGGGACAGAACCTACGAGCAGTACTTC.

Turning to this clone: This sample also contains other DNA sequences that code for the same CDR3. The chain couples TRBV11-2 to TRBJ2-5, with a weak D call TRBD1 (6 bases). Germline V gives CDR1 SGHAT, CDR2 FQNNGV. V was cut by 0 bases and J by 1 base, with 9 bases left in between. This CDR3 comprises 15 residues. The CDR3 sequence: CASSLDGQIQETQYF. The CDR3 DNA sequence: TGTGCCAGCAGCTTAGACGGACAGATCCAAGAGACCCAGTACTTC.

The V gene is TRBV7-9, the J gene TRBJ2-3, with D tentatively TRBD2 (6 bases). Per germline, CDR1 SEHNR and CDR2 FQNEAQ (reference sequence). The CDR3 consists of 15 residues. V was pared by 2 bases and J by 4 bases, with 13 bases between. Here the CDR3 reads CASSLTSGGSDTQYF. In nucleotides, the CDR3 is TGTGCCAGCAGCTTAACCTCTGGGGGGTCAGATACGCAGTATTTT.